These 27 T cell receptor beta chains originate from one sample sequenced in a study of blood T cell repertoires in COVID-19. Repertoires were generated with immunoSEQ multiplex PCR, while TCRdb's copy carries only in-frame clones and drops some. There are a few hundred thousand clones in the sample; 82% occur only once, and roughly 3.5% lies in the top ten. The sequenced material came from PBMCs or T cells enriched from blood (not recorded which). All receptors come from an older woman who had recovered from COVID-19.

This clone appeared a few times. The V call is TRBV5-1, the J call TRBJ2-2; 10 bases match TRBD2. CDR1 SGHRS and CDR2 YFSETQ come from the germline V gene. The CDR3 has 19 amino acids. V lost 4 bases and J lost 5; bases outside the gene matches: 17. The CDR3 loop is CASSRGRNVAGGQTGELFF. For the CDR3, the DNA is TGCGCCAGCAGCAGGGGACGAAACGTAGCGGGAGGTCAAACCGGGGAGCTGTTTTTT.

This chain links TRBV2 with TRBJ1-1; D uncertain. The germline V gene encodes CDR1 SNHLY and CDR2 FYNNEI. V lost 4 bases, J lost 3 bases, and 15 bases lay in between. The CDR3 length is 15 residues. The CDR3 spells CASSVPGREHTEAFF. DNA of the CDR3: TGTGCCAGCAGTGTCCCGGGGAGGGAGCACACTGAAGCTTTCTTT.

The chain couples TRBV11-2 to TRBJ1-2; 7 positions agree with TRBD1. CDR1 SGHAT and CDR2 FQNNGV come from the germline V gene. CDR3 length: 15 residues. V shed 5 bases, J shed 1 base, and the junction held 7 bases outside the gene matches. The CDR3 nucleotides are TGTGCCAGCAGCCACCGGGACAGAGATAACTATGGCTACACCTTC. Protein: CASSHRDRDNYGYTF.

The chain carries TRBV3-1 (or the pseudogene TRBV3-2) and TRBJ2-1, with D possibly TRBD1 on 5 matching bases. Germline values: CDR1 LGHDT, CDR2 YNNKEL (reference sequence). The CDR3 has 11 residues. Trimming left V 8 bases short and J 8 bases short, with 10 bases between. The CDR3 DNA reads as TGTGCCAGCGCTGGCAGGGATGAGCAGTTCTTC. As protein: CASAGRDEQFF.

This clone has more than one count but fewer than ten. The CDR3 reads CASSQESGTGANVLTF. The CDR3 coding sequence is TGTGCCAGCAGCCAAGAATCCGGTACGGGGGCCAACGTCCTGACTTTC. The V gene is TRBV4-2, the J gene TRBJ2-6; D not certain. This CDR3 region has 16 residues. V gave up 0 bases and J gave up 4 bases, with 10 bases separating them. In germline, CDR1 is LGHNA, CDR2 YNFKEQ.

The J gene is TRBJ1-1, the V gene TRBV5-1; D uncertain. The CDR3 length is 15 residues. CDR1 SGHRS and CDR2 YFSETQ come from the germline V gene. The V end lost 4 bases, the J end lost 0 bases, and 13 bases lay between the germline ends. The CDR3 protein is CASSRGGLMNTEAFF. DNA for the CDR3: TGCGCCAGCAGCCGGGGAGGACTGATGAACACTGAAGCTTTCTTT.

This rearrangement joins TRBV3-1 (or the pseudogene TRBV3-2) to TRBJ2-1; tentatively, D is TRBD2 (7 bases). CDR3 size: 17 residues. V lost 1 base and J lost 2, with 15 bases in between. Germline CDR1 LGHDT, CDR2 YNNKEL (reference sequence). The CDR3: CASSQGGGRGTYNEQFF. The CDR3 DNA follows: TGTGCCAGCAGCCAAGGGGGGGGCCGAGGAACCTACAATGAGCAGTTCTTC.

The chain recombines TRBV9 with TRBJ2-3; no firm D call. Germline V gene sequence: CDR1 SGDLS, CDR2 YYNGEE. CDR3 size: 14 residues. The V end lost 4 bases, the J end lost 5 bases, and 14 bases lay between the germline ends. For the CDR3, the DNA is TGTGCCAGCAGCCCCCCACCATCGGGAGATACGCAGTATTTT. Translation gives CASSPPPSGDTQYF.

This sequence joins TRBV18 and TRBJ2-5; 7 bases line up with TRBD1. Germline loops: CDR1 KGHSH, CDR2 LQKENI. The trim removed 2 bases at V and 5 bases at J, leaving 8 bases unmatched. The CDR3 has 15 amino acids. The chain's CDR3 is CASSPRGGAAETQYF. The CDR3 nucleotides are TGTGCCAGCTCACCAAGAGGGGGCGCAGCGGAGACCCAGTACTTC.

J is TRBJ1-5 and V is TRBV7-6; D gene uncertain. The CDR3 contains 17 residues. Germline CDR1 reads SGHVS; CDR2 reads FNYEAQ. V shed 1 base and J shed 4 bases, with 17 bases lying between them. CDR3: CASSLESYKGANQPQHF. CDR3 sequence (DNA): TGTGCCAGCAGCTTAGAGTCTTACAAAGGAGCAAATCAGCCCCAGCATTTT. Variable domain in full (rest from reference TRBV7-6 and TRBJ1-5): GAGVSQSPRYKVTKRGQDVALRCDPISGHVSLYWYRQALGQGPEFLTYFNYEAQQDKSGLPNDRFSAERPEGSISTLTIQRTEQRDSAMYRCASSLESYKGANQPQHFGDGTRLSIL.

The chain joins TRBV2 to TRBJ1-5; perhaps TRBD1 as D (5 bases). Germline V gene lookup returns CDR1 SNHLY and CDR2 FYNNEI. V lost 6 bases and J 2 bases, leaving 11 bases between the germline ends. This CDR3 has 14 amino acids. The CDR3 sequence is CASSGRGGNQPQHF. Written as DNA, the CDR3 is TGTGCCAGCAGCGGCCGGGGGGGCAATCAGCCCCAGCATTTT.

This rearrangement joins TRBV19 to TRBJ2-1; 14 bases are a match to TRBD2. Germline CDR1 LNHDA, CDR2 SQIVND (reference sequence). J was trimmed by 7 bases and V by 6 bases; bases with no gene match: 2. The CDR3 loop spans 14 amino acids. Written as DNA, the CDR3 is TGTGCCAGTAGGACTAGCGGGAGGGTTAATGAGCAGTTCTTC. It is translated as CASRTSGRVNEQFF.

The chain links TRBV9 to TRBJ1-3, with D perhaps matching TRBD1 (6 bases). The CDR3 is 16 residues long. Germline CDR1 reads SGDLS; CDR2 reads YYNGEE. V lost 4 bases and J lost 2, with 16 bases in between. This chain's CDR3 is CASSPGASRAGNTIYF. The CDR3 region has the DNA TGTGCCAGCAGCCCAGGGGCTTCCAGGGCTGGAAACACCATATATTTT.

The J gene is TRBJ2-1, the V gene TRBV24-1, with 14 bases that match TRBD2. CDR1 and CDR2 from the germline V gene are KGHDR and SFDVKD. The CDR3 contains 15 residues. Trimming took 7 bases from V and 9 from J; bases not matched to a gene: 7. Here the CDR3 DNA reads TGTGCCACCAGCACAGGGACTAGCGGGAGAAGTGAGCAGTTCTTC. Translated, it gives CATSTGTSGRSEQFF.

This clone has only a few counts. The genes are TRBV6-4 and TRBJ1-5; TRBD1 is a possible D gene (6 bases). The CDR3 has 14 amino acids. Trimming took off 2 bases at V and 3 bases at J, with 8 bases between the two ends. The germline CDR1 and CDR2 sequences are MRHNA and SNTAGT. The CDR3 protein is CASSDGDTNQPQHF. CDR3 in DNA: TGTGCCAGCAGTGACGGGGACACCAATCAGCCCCAGCATTTT.

This chain uses TRBV6-5 with TRBJ2-2, with a weak D call TRBD2 (6 bases). The CDR3 is 13 amino acids. V was pared by 5 bases and J by 7 bases, with 11 bases between. Germline V gives CDR1 MNHEY, CDR2 SVGAGI. The DNA for the CDR3 is TGTGCCAGCAGTCCGGGAGCGGGCGGGGAGCTGTTTTTT. This gives the protein CASSPGAGGELFF.

V usage is TRBV28 and J usage is TRBJ2-7; 8 bases match TRBD1. This CDR3 contains 15 residues. Germline lookup yields CDR1 MDHEN and CDR2 SYDVKM. V gave up 4 bases and J gave up 7 bases; unmatched junction bases: 12. The CDR3 nucleotides are TGTGCCAGCAGTTCCCGTAGGACAGGGCGGCGGGAGCAGTACTTC. It translates to CASSSRRTGRREQYF.

This clone was seen just once. The gene calls are TRBV6-2 or TRBV6-3 and TRBJ2-3, with D possibly being TRBD1 (5 bases). V lost 4 bases to trimming and J lost 1 base, with 18 bases between them. The germline V gene encodes CDR1 MNHEY and CDR2 SVGEGT. The CDR3 length is 17 residues. The CDR3 nucleotides read TGTGCCAGCAGTTCTTCTTTCGGTCCACAGGGCACAGATACGCAGTATTTT. Amino acid sequence: CASSSSFGPQGTDTQYF.

The rearrangement joins TRBV19 to TRBJ1-1; D is uncertain. This CDR3 has 13 amino acids. Germline CDR1 LNHDA, CDR2 SQIVND (reference sequence). V lost 7 bases and J 0 bases, leaving 9 bases between the germline ends. The CDR3 DNA sequence: TGTGCCAGTAACCCAGAGGTGAACACTGAAGCTTTCTTT. Protein: CASNPEVNTEAFF.

The chain combines TRBV19 with TRBJ1-2, with TRBD1 matching over 8 bases. The CDR3 consists of 14 residues. Losses at the gene ends were 5 bases for V and 8 bases for J; bases not matched to a gene: 10. In germline, CDR1 is LNHDA, CDR2 SQIVND (reference sequence). The chain's CDR3 is CASSPNQGAIGYTF. As DNA, the CDR3 is TGTGCCAGTAGTCCGAACCAGGGGGCTATAGGCTACACCTTC.

This sequence joins TRBV12-5 and TRBJ2-3, with 12 positions matching TRBD2. Germline trimming cut 6 bases from V and 1 base from J; bases unmatched to any gene: 2. Germline V gene sequence: CDR1 LGHNT, CDR2 FRNRAP. CDR3 length equals 15 residues. CDR3 protein: CASGLAGGGTDTQYF. CDR3 DNA: TGTGCTAGTGGCCTAGCGGGGGGGGGCACAGATACGCAGTATTTT.

In its sample, this clone was seen a few times. The chain is built from TRBV7-8 and TRBJ1-1, with D tentatively TRBD1 (5 bases). Germline V gene sequence: CDR1 SGHVS, CDR2 FQNEAQ. The CDR3 covers 13 residues. Trimming shortened V by 2 bases and J by 4 bases, and 8 bases separated the two germline ends. This chain's CDR3 is CASSLQGFTEAFF. CDR3 nucleotides: TGTGCCAGCAGCTTACAGGGTTTCACTGAAGCTTTCTTT.

This clone was picked up one time. The rearrangement joins TRBV11-2 to TRBJ2-2; a possible D gene is TRBD1 (5 bases). Germline-derived CDR1 and CDR2 are SGHAT and FQNNGV. V was shortened by 5 bases and J by 1 base, with 17 bases between the two germline ends. This CDR3 is built from 17 residues. The CDR3: CASSHIMTARNTGELFF. The CDR3 DNA reads as TGTGCCAGCAGCCACATAATGACAGCCCGGAACACCGGGGAGCTGTTTTTT.

The gene calls are TRBV10-1 and TRBJ1-1, with 8 bases that match TRBD1. With 7 bases clipped from V and 3 bases from J, the junction kept 10 bases outside the gene matches. Germline lookup yields CDR1 WNHNN and CDR2 SYGVQD (reference sequence). CDR3 length equals 15 residues. The CDR3 bases are TGCGCCAGCAAGACCGGACAGGGCGTTGACACTGAAGCTTTCTTT. Its translation: CASKTGQGVDTEAFF.

This clone appeared once. The V gene is TRBV5-1, the J gene TRBJ1-4, with TRBD1 as a possible D gene (5 bases). CDR3 size: 15 residues. The V gene lost 2 bases and the J gene lost 0 bases, with 8 bases spanning the gap. Germline V gene lookup returns CDR1 SGHRS and CDR2 YFSETQ. The CDR3: CASSLRGSTNEKLFF. For the CDR3, the DNA is TGCGCCAGCAGCTTAAGGGGATCAACTAATGAAAAACTGTTTTTT.

The rearrangement uses TRBV6-4 and TRBJ1-6; D gene uncertain. CDR3 size: 16 residues. CDR1 and CDR2 (germline): MRHNA, SNTAGT. V dropped 4 bases and J dropped 0 bases, with 10 bases sitting between them. CDR3 region: CASSANEASYNSPLHF. The CDR3 nucleotides are TGTGCCAGCAGTGCGAACGAGGCCTCCTATAATTCACCCCTCCACTTT.

V usage is TRBV11-2 and J usage is TRBJ2-5; 8 bases are shared with TRBD1. The CDR3 is made up of 15 amino acids. The germline V gene has CDR1 SGHAT and CDR2 FQNNGV. V trimming: 5 bases; J trimming: 4 bases; junction bases outside the gene matches: 9. CDR3 amino acids: CASSIGTGSPETQYF. In nucleotides, the CDR3 is TGTGCCAGCAGCATCGGGACAGGCTCCCCAGAGACCCAGTACTTC.